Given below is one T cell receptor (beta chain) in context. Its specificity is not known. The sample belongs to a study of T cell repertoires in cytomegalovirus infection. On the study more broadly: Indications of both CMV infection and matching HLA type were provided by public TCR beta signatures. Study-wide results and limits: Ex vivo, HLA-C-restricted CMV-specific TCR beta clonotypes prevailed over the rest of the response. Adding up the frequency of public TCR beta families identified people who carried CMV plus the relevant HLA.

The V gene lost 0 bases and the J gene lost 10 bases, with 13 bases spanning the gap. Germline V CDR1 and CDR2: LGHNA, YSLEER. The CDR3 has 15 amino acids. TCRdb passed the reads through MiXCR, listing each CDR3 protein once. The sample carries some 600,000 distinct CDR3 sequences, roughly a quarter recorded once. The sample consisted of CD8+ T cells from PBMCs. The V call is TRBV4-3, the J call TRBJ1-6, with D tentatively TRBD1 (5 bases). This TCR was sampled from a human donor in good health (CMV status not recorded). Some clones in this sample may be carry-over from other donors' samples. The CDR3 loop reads CASSQDTGYGSPLHF. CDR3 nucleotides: TGCGCCAGCAGCCAAGATACAGGATATGGCTCACCCCTCCACTTT.